What follows are 25 T cell receptor beta chains derived from one specimen sequenced in a study of metastatic and nonmetastatic thyroid tumors. No treatment had been given to any patient before thyroid surgery. TCRdb re-called clones from the PCR reads using MiXCR. The sample yields about 15,000 clones, approximately 30% seen once. The sample was blood. Receptors were obtained from a female donor with papillary thyroid cancer or a benign thyroid nodule (not recorded which). Some clones in this sample may be carry-over from other donors' samples.

This clone is termed medium-sized (0.01 to 0.1%). The V and J genes are TRBV30 and TRBJ2-7, with D perhaps matching TRBD1 (5 bases). The length of the CDR3 is 12 residues. V was pared by 6 bases and J by 3 bases, with 12 bases between. Germline V CDR1 and CDR2: GTSNPN, SVGIG (reference sequence). The DNA for the CDR3 is TGTGCCTGCCTTAACCAGGGCTACGAGCAGTACTTC. Its translation is CACLNQGYEQYF.

The V gene is TRBV30, the J gene TRBJ2-2; 9 nucleotides line up with TRBD2. The J segment lost 3 bases and the V segment lost 3 bases, leaving 5 bases of the junction unmatched. CDR1 GTSNPN and CDR2 SVGIG come from the germline V gene (reference sequence). This CDR3 comprises 15 residues. The CDR3 sequence is CAWSPGGRDTGELFF. The CDR3 nucleotides read TGTGCCTGGAGCCCGGGCGGGAGGGACACCGGGGAGCTGTTTTTT.

The CDR3 loop is CASSLTAGRIPYEQYF. The CDR3 bases are TGTGCCAGCAGCCTCACCGCGGGACGGATTCCCTACGAGCAGTACTTC. The V call is TRBV7-8, the J call TRBJ2-7; tentatively, D is TRBD2 (6 bases). Germline V gene lookup returns CDR1 SGHVS and CDR2 FQNEAQ. The V end lost 5 bases, the J end lost 2 bases, and 19 bases lay between the germline ends. This CDR3 has 16 residues. Variable domain in full (rest from reference TRBV7-8 and TRBJ2-7): GAGVSQSPRYKVAKRGQDVALRCDPISGHVSLFWYQQALGQGPEFLTYFQNEAQLDKSGLPSDRFFAERPEGSVSTLKIQRTQQEDSAVYLCASSLTAGRIPYEQYFGPGTRLTVT.

This clone is categorized as medium-sized (0.01 to 0.1%). The rearrangement links TRBV12-3 or TRBV12-4 to TRBJ2-7; 9 bases line up with TRBD1. Germline trimming cut 3 bases from V and 7 bases from J; bases unmatched to any gene: 7. The CDR3 is 14 residues long. The CDR3 DNA reads TGTGCCAGCAGTTTGGGACAGGGTTTCGAGGAGCAGTACTTC. This sequence encodes CASSLGQGFEEQYF.

The V call is TRBV6-1, the J call TRBJ2-6; TRBD1 matches at 11 bases. Germline V gives CDR1 MNHNS, CDR2 SASEGT. With V trimmed by 7 bases and J by 16 bases, 21 bases remained unmatched. The length of the CDR3 is 17 residues. CDR3 amino acids: CASIQGQGEPGAKVLTF. The CDR3 nucleotides read TGTGCCAGCATCCAGGGACAGGGGGAGCCGGGGGCCAAAGTACTGACTTTC.

This chain uses TRBV6-2 or TRBV6-3 with TRBJ2-3; 7 bases agree with TRBD2. V was pared by 4 bases and J by 12 bases, with 7 bases of the junction left unmatched. Germline lookup yields CDR1 MNHEY and CDR2 SVGEGT. The CDR3 contains 12 residues. CDR3 DNA: TGTGCCAGCAGTTCCGAAGCGGGGCGCCAGTATTTT. Protein product: CASSSEAGRQYF.

By share, this clone counts as medium-sized. The chain links TRBV28 to TRBJ1-5; 7 bases align to TRBD1. J was trimmed by 6 bases and V by 6 bases; bases with no gene match: 11. Germline-derived CDR1 and CDR2 are MDHEN and SYDVKM. This CDR3 comprises 15 residues. The CDR3 DNA reads as TGTGCCAGCAGACTAACAGGGGCTACCACTCAGCCCCAGCATTTT. Its protein product is CASRLTGATTQPQHF.

By share of the sample, this clone is medium-sized. J is TRBJ1-3 and V is TRBV18; D is possibly TRBD1 (5 bases). V was clipped by 3 bases and J by 0 bases, with 12 bases between them. Per the germline V gene, CDR1 is KGHSH and CDR2 is LQKENI. This CDR3 spans 16 amino acids. The CDR3 reads CASSPMDTSSGNTIYF. CDR3 nucleotide sequence: TGTGCCAGCTCACCCATGGACACAAGCTCTGGAAACACCATATATTTT.

This clone has more than one count but fewer than ten. The chain uses TRBV2 and TRBJ1-6; 8 positions match TRBD1. Trimming cost V 4 bases and J 10 bases; bases outside gene matches: 6. Per germline, CDR1 SNHLY and CDR2 FYNNEI. This CDR3 is 14 amino acids long. As DNA, the CDR3 is TGTGCCAGCAGTGTCGGGACAGGTTCGTCACCCCTCCACTTT. Its protein product is CASSVGTGSSPLHF.

Many counts were recorded for this clone. The gene calls are TRBV30 and TRBJ2-2; D unresolved. Germline V gene lookup returns CDR1 GTSNPN and CDR2 SVGIG (reference sequence). The CDR3 extends over 13 amino acids. V was pared by 0 bases and J by 6 bases, with 8 bases between. The CDR3: CAWSVQASGELFF. The DNA of the CDR3 is TGTGCCTGGAGTGTACAAGCATCCGGGGAGCTGTTTTTT.

This clone is a singleton in its sample. V is TRBV20-1 and J is TRBJ2-3; tentative D call: TRBD2 (6 bases). The V end was cut by 5 bases, the J end by 1 base, with 10 bases between. CDR1 and CDR2 (germline): DFQATT, SNEGSKA (reference sequence). CDR3 size: 13 residues. The DNA of the CDR3 is TGCAGTGCTTCCGGGACTCGCACAGATACGCAGTATTTT. It encodes CSASGTRTDTQYF.

The chain combines TRBV11-2 with TRBJ2-7, with D maybe TRBD1 (6 bases). The CDR3 runs to 14 residues. Germline V gene lookup returns CDR1 SGHAT and CDR2 FQNNGV. The V end lost 3 bases, the J end lost 2 bases, and 11 bases lay between the germline ends. CDR3 sequence: CASSLRWTAYEQYF. The CDR3 DNA reads TGTGCCAGCAGCTTGAGATGGACAGCCTACGAGCAGTACTTC.

This clone was seen many times. The V and J genes are TRBV3-1 and TRBJ2-5; a weak D match, TRBD2 (6 bases). Germline CDR1 LGHDT, CDR2 YNNKEL (reference sequence). The length of the CDR3 is 17 residues. V was shortened by 0 bases and J by 0 bases, with 14 bases between the two germline ends. The CDR3 DNA reads TGTGCCAGCAGCCAAGATAGGGCGGCGGGGTACCAAGAGACCCAGTACTTC. Encoded protein: CASSQDRAAGYQETQYF.

V is TRBV12-3 or TRBV12-4 and J is TRBJ2-5, with 13 nucleotides matching TRBD2. The CDR3 is 16 amino acids. Trimming at V came to 1 base and at J to 5 bases, leaving 4 bases not matched to a gene. The CDR3 DNA sequence: TGTGCCAGCAGTTTAGGGACTAGCGGGAGCAGTGAGACCCAGTACTTC. It translates to CASSLGTSGSSETQYF.

The V gene is TRBV20-1, the J gene TRBJ1-2, with D maybe TRBD1 (6 bases). CDR3 length: 15 amino acids. V lost 2 bases and J lost 2, with 15 bases in between. The germline V gene encodes CDR1 DFQATT and CDR2 SNEGSKA (reference sequence). This CDR3 is CSARIRGALNYGYTF. In DNA, the CDR3 is TGCAGTGCTAGAATTCGGGGGGCGCTGAACTATGGCTACACCTTC.

V and J are TRBV30 and TRBJ2-1; 9 bases are shared with TRBD2. There are 13 residues in the CDR3. Trimming removed 2 bases from V and 11 bases from J; junction bases left unmatched: 7. Germline CDR1 GTSNPN, CDR2 SVGIG (reference sequence). CDR3 nucleotides: TGTGCCTGGAGTCAAATAGCGGGAGACAAGCAGTTCTTC. Encoded protein: CAWSQIAGDKQFF.

This clone was observed many times. J is TRBJ2-2 and V is TRBV24-1; a possible D gene is TRBD1 (6 bases). Germline lookup yields CDR1 KGHDR and CDR2 SFDVKD. V lost 3 bases to trimming and J lost 3 bases, with 13 bases between them. CDR3 length: 16 residues. The CDR3 region is CATSDGQSGDTGELFF. The CDR3 region has the DNA TGTGCCACCAGTGATGGTCAGTCAGGGGACACCGGGGAGCTGTTTTTT.

Sample share makes this clone medium-sized. The genes are TRBV20-1 and TRBJ1-6, with D perhaps TRBD1 (6 bases). The germline gives CDR1 DFQATT, CDR2 SNEGSKA (reference sequence). V lost 3 bases and J lost 10, with 19 bases in between. This CDR3 region has 15 residues. In DNA form, the CDR3 reads TGCAGTGCTAGCATCCCACAGGGAGGGTTATCACCCCTCCACTTT. It codes for CSASIPQGGLSPLHF.

This chain joins TRBV20-1 and TRBJ1-6, with TRBD1 as a possible D gene (5 bases). Trimming took off 2 bases at V and 13 bases at J, with 18 bases between the two ends. From germline, CDR1 is DFQATT and CDR2 SNEGSKA (reference sequence). The CDR3 contains 14 residues. The CDR3 loop is CSARTDSALGPLHF. DNA for the CDR3: TGCAGTGCTAGAACCGACAGCGCCTTGGGCCCCCTCCACTTT.

This clone is classed as medium-sized. V usage is TRBV2 and J usage is TRBJ2-3, with D perhaps assigned TRBD1 or TRBD2 (5 bases each). Deletions cut 5 bases from V and 2 bases from J, with 11 bases between. The germline V gene encodes CDR1 SNHLY and CDR2 FYNNEI. This CDR3 has 14 amino acids. The CDR3: CASSSGTTTDTQYF. The CDR3 bases are TGTGCCAGCAGTTCCGGGACGACCACAGATACGCAGTATTTT.

In its sample, this clone was seen many times. The CDR3: CASSLFGPDTQYF. The CDR3 DNA follows: TGTGCCAGCAGCTTATTTGGACCAGATACGCAGTATTTT. The genes are TRBV7-2 and TRBJ2-3; D is undetermined. Trimming removed 2 bases from V and 4 bases from J, with 7 bases in between. The germline V gene encodes CDR1 SGHTA and CDR2 FQGNSA. The CDR3 loop spans 13 amino acids.

The sample holds a few counts of this clone. The V call is TRBV19, the J call TRBJ1-2; D not resolved. V was pared by 3 bases and J by 1 base, with 12 bases between. The CDR3 runs 15 residues. Germline V gene data show CDR1 as LNHDA and CDR2 as SQIVND (reference sequence). CDR3 in DNA: TGTGCCAGTAGTATGGGTTGGACGGATAACTATGGCTACACCTTC. It yields the protein CASSMGWTDNYGYTF.

By share, this clone ranks as medium-sized (0.01 to 0.1%). V usage is TRBV10-3 and J usage is TRBJ1-1; 12 bases agree with TRBD1. This CDR3 is 17 amino acids long. With V trimmed by 6 bases and J by 4 bases, 12 bases remained unmatched. The germline V gene has CDR1 ENHRY and CDR2 SYGVKD. The CDR3 region has the DNA TGTGCCATCAGGGGATCCTCGGGACAGGGGGCAGGCACTGAAGCTTTCTTT. Encoded protein: CAIRGSSGQGAGTEAFF.

The V gene is TRBV9, the J gene TRBJ1-4, with D possibly TRBD1 on 6 matching bases. This CDR3 is 18 amino acids long. V lost 3 bases to trimming and J lost 4 bases, with 22 bases between them. CDR1 SGDLS and CDR2 YYNGEE come from the germline V gene. The CDR3 sequence: CASSASPLMDSNNEKLFF. CDR3 DNA sequence: TGTGCCAGCAGCGCTTCGCCCCTCATGGACAGCAATAATGAAAAACTGTTTTTT.

Here the CDR3 DNA reads TGTGCCAGCACCCCCTCATTCGGGACAGGGCCAGATACGCAGTATTTT. It translates to CASTPSFGTGPDTQYF. V usage is TRBV6-1 and J usage is TRBJ2-3; 9 nucleotides match TRBD1. CDR1 MNHNS and CDR2 SASEGT come from the germline V gene. Trimming at V came to 7 bases and at J to 4 bases, leaving 12 bases not matched to a gene. The length of the CDR3 is 16 residues.